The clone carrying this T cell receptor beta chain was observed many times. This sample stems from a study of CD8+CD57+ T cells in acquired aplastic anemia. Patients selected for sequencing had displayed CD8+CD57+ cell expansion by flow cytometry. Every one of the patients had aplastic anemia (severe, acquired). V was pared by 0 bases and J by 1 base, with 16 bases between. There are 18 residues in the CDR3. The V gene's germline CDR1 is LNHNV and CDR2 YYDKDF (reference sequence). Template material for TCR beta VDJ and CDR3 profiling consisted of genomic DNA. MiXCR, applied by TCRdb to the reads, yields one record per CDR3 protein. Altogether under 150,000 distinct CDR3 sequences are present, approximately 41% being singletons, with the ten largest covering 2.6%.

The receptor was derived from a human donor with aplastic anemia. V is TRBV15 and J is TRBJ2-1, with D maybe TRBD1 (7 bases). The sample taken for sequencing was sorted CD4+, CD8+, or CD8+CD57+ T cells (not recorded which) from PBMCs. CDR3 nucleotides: TGTGCCACCAGCAGAGATCGGAAGACAGGGACTTCCTACAATGAGCAGTTCTTC. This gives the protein CATSRDRKTGTSYNEQFF.